A selection of T cell receptor beta chains follows, all from one sample in a study of CD8 T cells in Susac syndrome. One entry per CDR3 protein results from TCRdb running MiXCR on the immunoSEQ multiplex PCR reads. The table lists about 300,000 distinct CDR3 sequences, around 92% of them singletons. Sequences were obtained from CD4+ T cells from PBMCs. The receptors shown here come from a human donor with multiple sclerosis. Both conserved end residues are part of each CDR3. The D gene is left open where the match is weak. Only part of the rows carry a size: once, few, many, or a class if the clone is expanded.

TRBJ2-2 TRBV5-1 TRBD1 NA TGCGCCAGCAGCTTGGCCGGGACAGCCTCGTCCGGGGAGCTGTTTTTT CASSLAGTASSGELFF
TRBJ2-1 TRBV30 NA NA TGTGCCTGGACGGGCTCCTACAATGAGCAGTTCTTC CAWTGSYNEQFF
TRBJ1-1 TRBV18 NA NA TGTGCCAGCTCAGAGGGACAGAACACTGAAGCTTTCTTT CASSEGQNTEAFF
TRBJ2-6 TRBV20-1 NA NA TGCAGTGGGTTTCTCTCTGGGGCCAACGTCCTGACTTTC CSGFLSGANVLTF
TRBJ2-7 TRBV7-9 TRBD2 NA TGTGCCAGCAGCTCCGTAGGGACTAGCGGATCCTACGAGCAGTACTTC CASSSVGTSGSYEQYF
TRBJ2-1 TRBV19 NA once TGTGCCAGTAGTACCCGGGGCTACTCAAGCAATGAGCAGTTCTTC CASSTRGYSSNEQFF
TRBJ1-1 TRBV18 NA NA TGTGCCAGCTCACCCCTGAACACTGAAGCTTTCTTT CASSPLNTEAFF
TRBJ2-2 TRBV6-2/TRBV6-3 NA NA TGTGCCAGCAGTTACTCGGGGCGGCCCGGGGAGCTGTTTTTT CASSYSGRPGELFF
TRBJ1-2 TRBV7-9 NA NA TGTGCCAGCACCAAACAGGGCACCTATGGCTACACCTTC CASTKQGTYGYTF
TRBJ1-4 TRBV6-6 NA NA TGTGCCAGCAGTTACTCGAGTGAAAAACTGTTTTTT CASSYSSEKLFF
TRBJ2-5 TRBV14 NA NA TGTGCCAGCAGCCAAGCTATTAGCGGTCAAGAGACCCAGTACTTC CASSQAISGQETQYF